Listed below are T cell receptor beta chains from one sample, sequenced in a study of response to subunit inactivated influenza vaccine. TCRdb used MiXCR to reprocess the RT-PCR reads, holding one entry per CDR3 protein. The data show 650,000 to 800,000 distinct CDR3 sequences, approximately 14% seen once. The sequences come from PBMCs from blood, collected less than 15 days before vaccination. These receptor sequences come from a man aged 45-60 years who received an inactivated influenza vaccine. Both conserved end residues are part of each CDR3. A D gene is named only where the DNA matches it firmly. Only part of the rows carry a size: once, few, many, or a class if the clone is expanded.

TRBV30	TRBJ2-1	.	TRBD2	CAWSARTSGRRGVDEQFF	TGTGCCTGGAGTGCGCGGACTAGCGGGAGGAGGGGCGTGGATGAGCAGTTCTTC
TRBV7-2	TRBJ2-3	many	.	CASARDLGTDTQYF	TGTGCCAGCGCCCGGGATCTCGGGACAGATACGCAGTATTTT
TRBV6-2/TRBV6-3	TRBJ2-1	few	.	CASRGAGNNEQFF	TGTGCCAGCAGGGGTGCGGGGAACAATGAGCAGTTCTTC
TRBV7-2	TRBJ2-1	few	TRBD2	CASSSRLAGGLGNEQFF	TGTGCCAGCAGCTCCCGACTAGCGGGAGGGCTAGGTAATGAGCAGTTCTTC
TRBV20-1	TRBJ2-1	many	TRBD2	CSARASGRAGEQFF	TGCAGTGCTAGAGCTAGCGGGAGGGCGGGTGAGCAGTTCTTC
TRBV20-1	TRBJ1-6	.	TRBD1	CSAVRTGSSPLHF	TGCAGTGCTGTCCGGACAGGTTCGTCACCCCTCCACTTT
TRBV7-2	TRBJ2-7	.	.	CATTSGNHSYEQYF	TGTGCCACTACGAGCGGTAACCACTCCTACGAGCAGTACTTC
TRBV3-1	TRBJ2-1	many	TRBD2	CASRPRAGDNEQFF	TGTGCCAGCAGGCCCAGGGCGGGGGACAATGAGCAGTTCTTC
TRBV28	TRBJ2-2	.	.	CASSLSGVTTNTGELFF	TGTGCCAGCAGTTTATCTGGAGTGACAACGAACACCGGGGAGCTGTTTTTT
TRBV6-1	TRBJ2-2	.	.	CASSQTGAGELFF	TGTGCCAGCAGCCAAACGGGGGCCGGGGAGCTGTTTTTT
TRBV4-1	TRBJ1-5	many	.	CASSQDPSQPQHF	TGCGCCAGCAGCCAAGATCCCTCTCAGCCCCAGCATTTT
TRBV30	TRBJ2-7	.	TRBD1	CAWIDAGTGGYEQYF	TGTGCCTGGATCGATGCCGGGACAGGGGGGTACGAGCAGTACTTC
TRBV20-1	TRBJ2-7	few	.	CSATKVGVSSYEQYF	TGCAGTGCTACCAAAGTGGGGGTCTCCTCCTACGAGCAGTACTTC
TRBV10-3	TRBJ1-2	.	.	CAISGTGQTYGYTF	TGTGCCATCAGTGGAACAGGCCAGACATATGGCTACACCTTC
TRBV12-3/TRBV12-4	TRBJ2-5	few	.	CASRLGGQETQYF	TGTGCCAGCAGGCTAGGGGGCCAAGAGACCCAGTACTTC
TRBV20-1	TRBJ2-7	.	.	CSAREGAVTYEQYF	TGCAGTGCTAGAGAGGGGGCTGTCACCTACGAGCAGTACTTC
TRBV20-1	TRBJ1-4	.	TRBD1	CSARDSRQGEKLFF	TGCAGTGCTAGAGATTCCAGACAGGGAGAAAAACTGTTTTTT
TRBV7-2	TRBJ1-5	few	.	CASSKEGRRTQHF	TGTGCCAGCAGCAAAGAGGGGCGGCGGACCCAGCATTTT
TRBV20-1	TRBJ2-7	few	.	CSAAGGRIYEQYF	TGCAGTGCGGCAGGGGGGAGGATCTACGAGCAGTACTTC
TRBV11-2	TRBJ2-7	.	.	CASSFLTYEQYF	TGTGCCAGCAGCTTCCTCACCTACGAGCAGTACTTC
TRBV7-2	TRBJ2-1	many	.	CASSLRDLYNEQFF	TGTGCCAGCAGCCTCCGGGACCTCTACAATGAGCAGTTCTTC
TRBV27	TRBJ1-6	many	.	CASSFTPYNSPLHF	TGTGCCAGCAGTTTCACACCCTATAATTCACCCCTCCACTTT
TRBV7-9	TRBJ1-2	.	.	CASSSMNLNYGYTF	TGTGCCAGCAGCTCTATGAACCTAAACTATGGCTACACCTTC
TRBV6-2/TRBV6-3	TRBJ2-3	.	TRBD2	CASRRLAGLTDTQYF	TGTGCCAGCAGGCGACTAGCGGGGCTCACAGATACGCAGTATTTT
TRBV12-3/TRBV12-4	TRBJ1-2	.	.	CASIMDGSYGYTF	TGTGCCAGCATCATGGACGGAAGCTATGGCTACACCTTC
TRBV7-2	TRBJ2-2	many	.	CASSLVSGNTGELFF	TGTGCCAGCAGCTTAGTGTCGGGGAACACCGGGGAGCTGTTTTTT
TRBV29-1	TRBJ2-5	few	.	CSVGSPRYQETQYF	TGCAGCGTTGGAAGCCCAAGGTACCAAGAGACCCAGTACTTC
TRBV12-3/TRBV12-4	TRBJ2-5	.	TRBD1	CASSLLTGIETQYF	TGTGCCAGCAGTCTATTGACAGGGATAGAGACCCAGTACTTC
TRBV6-1	TRBJ1-6	.	.	CASSPRTVTANSPLHF	TGTGCCAGCAGTCCCCGGACAGTGACTGCTAATTCACCCCTCCACTTT
TRBV18	TRBJ2-1	few	.	CASSWGTGYNEQFF	TGTGCCAGCTCATGGGGAACAGGGTACAATGAGCAGTTCTTC
TRBV7-9	TRBJ2-7	.	TRBD2	CASSSTDLAVGYEQYF	TGTGCCAGCAGCTCAACCGACCTAGCGGTGGGCTACGAGCAGTACTTC
TRBV5-1	TRBJ1-6	.	.	CASSSGPDPNSPLHF	TGCGCCAGCAGCTCGGGACCGGACCCAAATTCACCCCTCCACTTT
TRBV18	TRBJ2-5	few	.	CASSQGFQETQYF	TGTGCCAGCTCACAGGGATTCCAAGAGACCCAGTACTTC
TRBV5-3	TRBJ2-1	few	.	CARSLVSLQFF	TGTGCCAGAAGCTTGGTGTCTTTGCAGTTCTTC
TRBV11-2	TRBJ2-7	.	.	CASSSTSLYEQYF	TGTGCCAGCAGTTCAACTAGCCTCTACGAGCAGTACTTC
TRBV12-3/TRBV12-4	TRBJ1-4	.	.	CASSPYRPTNEKLFF	TGTGCCAGCAGCCCTTACAGGCCTACTAATGAAAAACTGTTTTTT
TRBV4-3	TRBJ2-1	few	.	CASSQDPGVANEQFF	TGCGCCAGCAGCCAAGACCCGGGGGTAGCGAATGAGCAGTTCTTC
TRBV4-3	TRBJ1-2	few	TRBD1	CASSHDRGADGYTF	TGCGCCAGCAGCCACGACAGGGGAGCGGATGGCTACACCTTC
TRBV6-5	TRBJ1-3	.	.	CASSYSFTFGDTIYF	TGTGCCAGCAGTTACTCGTTCACATTCGGTGACACCATATATTTT
TRBV12-3/TRBV12-4	TRBJ2-1	few	TRBD1	CASSQRPTGTLIHYNEQFF	TGTGCCAGCAGTCAACGCCCGACAGGGACCCTTATTCACTACAATGAGCAGTTCTTC
TRBV3-1	TRBJ2-1	many	.	CASSQDRKYEQFF	TGTGCCAGCAGCCAAGATCGTAAGTATGAGCAGTTCTTC
TRBV5-1	TRBJ2-1	.	TRBD2	CASSPTLAGGYNEQFF	TGCGCCAGCAGCCCCACCTTAGCGGGGGGCTACAATGAGCAGTTCTTC
TRBV7-2	TRBJ1-2	few	.	CASSLGVEYGYTF	TGTGCCAGCAGCTTAGGGGTGGAGTATGGCTACACCTTC
TRBV4-1	TRBJ1-2	few	.	CASSQTDIYGYTF	TGCGCCAGCAGCCAAACCGACATCTATGGCTACACCTTC
TRBV5-5	TRBJ1-2	few	TRBD1	CASVSRPGQIYGYTF	TGTGCCAGCGTCTCACGACCGGGACAGATCTATGGCTACACCTTC
TRBV7-3	TRBJ2-2	many	TRBD2	CASSLLGGAGELFF	TGTGCCAGCAGCCTACTCGGGGGGGCCGGGGAGCTGTTTTTT
TRBV19	TRBJ1-5	few	.	CASSINGGLSNQPQHF	TGTGCCAGTAGTATTAACGGGGGGCTTAGCAATCAGCCCCAGCATTTT
TRBV3-1	TRBJ1-6	few	.	CASSHLREGNSPLHF	TGTGCCAGCAGCCATTTGAGGGAGGGAAATTCACCCCTCCACTTT
TRBV24-1	TRBJ2-7	few	.	CATSDTGQSYEQYF	TGTGCCACCAGTGATACTGGACAGTCCTACGAGCAGTACTTC